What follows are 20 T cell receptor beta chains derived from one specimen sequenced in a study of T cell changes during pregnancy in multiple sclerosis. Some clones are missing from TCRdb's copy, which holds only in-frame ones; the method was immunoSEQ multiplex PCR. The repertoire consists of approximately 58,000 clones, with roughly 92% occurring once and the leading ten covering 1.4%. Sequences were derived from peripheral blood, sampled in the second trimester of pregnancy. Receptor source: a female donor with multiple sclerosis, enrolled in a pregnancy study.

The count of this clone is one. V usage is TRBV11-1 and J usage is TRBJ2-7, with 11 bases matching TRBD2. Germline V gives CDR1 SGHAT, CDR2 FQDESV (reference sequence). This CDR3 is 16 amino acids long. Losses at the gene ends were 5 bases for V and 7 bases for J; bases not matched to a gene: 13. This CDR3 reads CASSPGLAGGRGEQYF. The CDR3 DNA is TGTGCCAGCAGCCCCGGACTAGCGGGTGGGCGAGGAGAGCAGTACTTC. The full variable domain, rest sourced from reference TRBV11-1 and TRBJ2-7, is EAEVAQSPRYKITEKSQAVAFWCDPISGHATLYWYRQILGQGPELLVQFQDESVVDDSQLPKDRFSAERLKGVDSTLKIQPAELGDSAMYLCASSPGLAGGRGEQYFGPGTRLTVT.

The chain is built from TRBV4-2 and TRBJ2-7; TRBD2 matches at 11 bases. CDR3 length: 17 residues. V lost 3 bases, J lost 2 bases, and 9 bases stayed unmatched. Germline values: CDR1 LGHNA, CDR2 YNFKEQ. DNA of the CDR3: TGTGCCAGCAGCCACCCGGGACTAGCGGTTCGGACCTACGAGCAGTACTTC. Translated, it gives CASSHPGLAVRTYEQYF.

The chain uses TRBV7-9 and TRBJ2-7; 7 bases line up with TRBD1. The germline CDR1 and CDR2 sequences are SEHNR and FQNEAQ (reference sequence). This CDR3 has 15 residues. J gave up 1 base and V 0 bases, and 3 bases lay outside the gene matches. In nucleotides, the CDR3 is TGTGCCAGCAGCTTAGCCGGGACAGTTTCCTACGAGCAGTACTTC. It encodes CASSLAGTVSYEQYF.

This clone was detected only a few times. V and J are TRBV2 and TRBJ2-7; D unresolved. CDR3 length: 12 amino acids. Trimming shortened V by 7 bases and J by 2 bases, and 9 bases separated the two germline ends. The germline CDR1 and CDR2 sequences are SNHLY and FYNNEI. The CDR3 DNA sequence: TGTGCCAGCACAAAATCGGCCTACGAGCAGTACTTC. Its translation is CASTKSAYEQYF.

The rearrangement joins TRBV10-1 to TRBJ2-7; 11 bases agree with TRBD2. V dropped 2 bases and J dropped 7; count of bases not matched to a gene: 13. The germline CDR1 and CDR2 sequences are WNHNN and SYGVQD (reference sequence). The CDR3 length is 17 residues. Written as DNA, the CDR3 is TGCGCCAGCAGTGAGAGCCCTTGGCTAGCGGGAGGAGGTGAGCAGTACTTC. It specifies CASSESPWLAGGGEQYF.

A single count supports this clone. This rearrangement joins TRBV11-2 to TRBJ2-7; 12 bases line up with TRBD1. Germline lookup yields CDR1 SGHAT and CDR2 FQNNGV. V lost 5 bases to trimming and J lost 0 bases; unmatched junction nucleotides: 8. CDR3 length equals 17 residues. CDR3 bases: TGTGCCAGCAGCACCGGGACAGGGGGCCCGAGCTCCTACGAGCAGTACTTC. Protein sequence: CASSTGTGGPSSYEQYF.

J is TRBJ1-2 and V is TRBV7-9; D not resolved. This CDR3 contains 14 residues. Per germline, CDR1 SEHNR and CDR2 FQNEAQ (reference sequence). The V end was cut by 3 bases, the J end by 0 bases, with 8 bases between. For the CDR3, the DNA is TGTGCCAGCAGCTTGCCACAGACTAACTATGGCTACACCTTC. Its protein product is CASSLPQTNYGYTF.

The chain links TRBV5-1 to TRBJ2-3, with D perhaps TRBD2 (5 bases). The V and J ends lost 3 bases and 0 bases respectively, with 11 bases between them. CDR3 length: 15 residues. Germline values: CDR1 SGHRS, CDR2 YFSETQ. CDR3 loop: CASSSGRASTDTQYF. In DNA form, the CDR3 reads TGCGCCAGCAGCTCGGGAAGGGCTAGCACAGATACGCAGTATTTT.

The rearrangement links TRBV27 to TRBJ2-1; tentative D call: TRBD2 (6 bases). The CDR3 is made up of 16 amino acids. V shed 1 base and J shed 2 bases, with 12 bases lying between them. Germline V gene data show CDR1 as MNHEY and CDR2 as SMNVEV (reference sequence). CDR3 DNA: TGTGCCAGCAGTTTATTTTGGGGGGAAGCCTACAATGAGCAGTTCTTC. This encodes CASSLFWGEAYNEQFF.

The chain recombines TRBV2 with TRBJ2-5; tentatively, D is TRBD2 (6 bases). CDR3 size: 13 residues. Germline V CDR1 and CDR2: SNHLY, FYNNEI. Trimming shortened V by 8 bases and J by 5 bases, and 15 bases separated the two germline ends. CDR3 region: CASREWGSETQYF. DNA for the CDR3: TGTGCCAGCCGGGAGTGGGGAAGCGAGACCCAGTACTTC.

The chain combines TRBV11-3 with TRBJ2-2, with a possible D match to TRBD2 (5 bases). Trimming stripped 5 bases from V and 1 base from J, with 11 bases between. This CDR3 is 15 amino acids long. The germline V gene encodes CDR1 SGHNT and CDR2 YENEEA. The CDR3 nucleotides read TGTGCCAGCAGCCCGAGCGGAGGGAACACCGGGGAGCTGTTTTTT. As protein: CASSPSGGNTGELFF.

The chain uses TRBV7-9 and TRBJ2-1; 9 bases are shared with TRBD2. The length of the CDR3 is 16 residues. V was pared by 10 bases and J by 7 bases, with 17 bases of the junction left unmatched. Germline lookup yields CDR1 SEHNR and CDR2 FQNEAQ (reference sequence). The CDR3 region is CAIPRPGTSTGNEQFF. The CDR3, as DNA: TGTGCCATTCCGCGGCCCGGGACTAGCACAGGAAATGAGCAGTTCTTC.

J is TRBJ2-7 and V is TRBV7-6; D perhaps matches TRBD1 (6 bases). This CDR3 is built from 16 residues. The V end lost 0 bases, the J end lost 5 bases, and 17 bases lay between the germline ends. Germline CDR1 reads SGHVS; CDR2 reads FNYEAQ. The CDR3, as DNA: TGTGCCAGCAGCTTAGCGCTAGCCGGGACACCCAACGAGCAGTACTTC. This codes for CASSLALAGTPNEQYF.

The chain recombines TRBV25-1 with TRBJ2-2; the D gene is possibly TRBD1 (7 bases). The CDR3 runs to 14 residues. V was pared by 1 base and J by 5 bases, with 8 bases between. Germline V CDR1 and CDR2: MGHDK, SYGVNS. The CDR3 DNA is TGTGCCAGCAGTGAATCAGGGGGGACCGGGGAGCTGTTTTTT. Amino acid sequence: CASSESGGTGELFF.

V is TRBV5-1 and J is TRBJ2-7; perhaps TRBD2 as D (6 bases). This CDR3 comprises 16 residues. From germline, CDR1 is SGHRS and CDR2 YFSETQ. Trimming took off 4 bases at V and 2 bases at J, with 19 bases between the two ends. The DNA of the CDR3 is TGCGCCAGCAGCCCCTCTTGGGGGGAGCCAACCTACGAGCAGTACTTC. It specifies CASSPSWGEPTYEQYF.

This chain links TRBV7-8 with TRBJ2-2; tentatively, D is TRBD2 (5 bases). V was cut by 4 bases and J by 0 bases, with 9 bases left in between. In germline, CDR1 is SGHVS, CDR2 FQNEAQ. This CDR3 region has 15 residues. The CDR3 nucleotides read TGTGCCAGCAGCTCTGGGAGAGCGAACACCGGGGAGCTGTTTTTT. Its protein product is CASSSGRANTGELFF.

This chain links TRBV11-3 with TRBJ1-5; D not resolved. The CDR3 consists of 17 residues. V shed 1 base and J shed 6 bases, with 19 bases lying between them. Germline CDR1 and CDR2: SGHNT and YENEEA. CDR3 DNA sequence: TGTGCCAGCAGCTTAGGGGCGGATCCTTGGGAGGCTCAGCCCCAGCATTTT. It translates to CASSLGADPWEAQPQHF.

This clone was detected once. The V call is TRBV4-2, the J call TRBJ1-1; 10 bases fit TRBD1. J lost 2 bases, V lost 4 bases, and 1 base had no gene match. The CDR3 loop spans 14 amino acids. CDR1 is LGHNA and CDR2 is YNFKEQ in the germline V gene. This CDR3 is CASSRDRGNTEAFF. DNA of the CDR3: TGTGCCAGCAGCCGGGACAGGGGAAACACTGAAGCTTTCTTT.

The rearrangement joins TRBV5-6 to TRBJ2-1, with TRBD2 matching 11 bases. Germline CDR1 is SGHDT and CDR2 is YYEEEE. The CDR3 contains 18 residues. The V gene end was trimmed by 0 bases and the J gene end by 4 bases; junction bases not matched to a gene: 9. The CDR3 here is CASSLVLATSGKYNEQFF. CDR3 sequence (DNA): TGTGCCAGCAGCTTGGTCTTGGCGACTAGCGGGAAGTACAATGAGCAGTTCTTC.

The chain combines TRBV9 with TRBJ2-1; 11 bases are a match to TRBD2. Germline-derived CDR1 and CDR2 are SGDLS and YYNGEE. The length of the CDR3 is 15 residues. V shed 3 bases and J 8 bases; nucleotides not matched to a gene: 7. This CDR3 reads CASSALAGGGDEQFF. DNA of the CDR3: TGTGCCAGCAGCGCCCTAGCGGGAGGAGGCGATGAGCAGTTCTTC.